These 22 T cell receptor beta chains share one sample of origin, sequenced in a study of shared clonotypes between healthy human individuals. Naive CD8 cells, CD45RO-negative and positively selected for CCR7, excluded terminally differentiated effector memory CD45RA+ cells. Using immunoSEQ multiplex PCR, the repertoire was profiled, and TCRdb retains in-frame clones only, with some absent. The repertoire holds more than 2 million clones, with around 95% as singletons. The sequencing input was naive CD8+ T cells from PBMCs. All receptors derive from a man in his late teens or twenties in good health. Some clones in this sample may be carry-over from other donors' samples.

The DNA of the CDR3 is TGTGCCAGCAGCTTACGTGGGGGACTAGCGGGAGGGAATGAGCAGTTCTTC. It is translated as CASSLRGGLAGGNEQFF. This sequence joins TRBV7-3 and TRBJ2-1; 16 nucleotides align to TRBD2. The germline gives CDR1 SGHTA, CDR2 FQGTGA. The trim removed 2 bases at V and 7 bases at J, leaving 5 bases unmatched. There are 17 residues in the CDR3.

This sequence joins TRBV7-8 and TRBJ1-2; D perhaps matches TRBD1 (5 bases). CDR3 length: 15 amino acids. V was cut by 1 base and J by 4 bases, with 13 bases left in between. Per germline, CDR1 SGHVS and CDR2 FQNEAQ. The CDR3 is CASSLVSGEGYGYTF. CDR3 DNA sequence: TGTGCCAGCAGCTTAGTTTCGGGGGAAGGCTATGGCTACACCTTC.

V is TRBV7-2 and J is TRBJ2-7, with D possibly being TRBD1 or TRBD2 (5 bases each). The CDR3 contains 13 residues. The germline V gene has CDR1 SGHTA and CDR2 FQGNSA. The V gene lost 4 bases and the J gene lost 5 bases, with 12 bases spanning the gap. The CDR3 spells CASSSGLGDEQYF. The CDR3 DNA reads as TGTGCCAGCAGCTCTGGCCTGGGGGACGAGCAGTACTTC.

A note on this clone: The sample carries other DNA sequences with the same CDR3. V gene TRBV14 combines with J gene TRBJ1-5; D unclear. Trimming removed 0 bases from V and 1 base from J, with 1 base in between. From germline, CDR1 is SGHDN and CDR2 FVKESK. This CDR3 comprises 13 residues. The CDR3 nucleotides read TGTGCCAGCAGCCAAGACAGCAATCAGCCCCAGCATTTT. Translation: CASSQDSNQPQHF.

V gene TRBV9 combines with J gene TRBJ2-7; D is unresolved. The V end lost 3 bases, the J end lost 4 bases, and 17 bases lay between the germline ends. The CDR3 is 15 residues long. Germline CDR1 reads SGDLS; CDR2 reads YYNGEE. This CDR3 reads CASSGQDSNEYEQYF. The CDR3 nucleotides are TGTGCCAGCAGCGGACAAGATTCGAACGAGTACGAGCAGTACTTC.

CDR3 sequence reads: CASSSYRGTPEAFF. The DNA of the CDR3 is TGTGCCAGCAGCTCCTACCGAGGGACCCCTGAAGCTTTCTTT. The gene calls are TRBV5-6 and TRBJ1-1; a possible D gene is TRBD1 (5 bases). Germline loops: CDR1 SGHDT, CDR2 YYEEEE. V was trimmed by 3 bases and J by 6 bases, leaving 15 bases between them. The CDR3 loop spans 14 amino acids.

V gene TRBV13 combines with J gene TRBJ2-7, with TRBD2 identical over 11 bases. CDR3 length equals 15 residues. Per the germline V gene, CDR1 is PRHDT and CDR2 is FYEKMQ (reference sequence). The V segment lost 5 bases and the J segment 4 bases; nucleotides outside the gene matches: 7. CDR3: CASSDSGRGRYEQYF. The CDR3, as DNA: TGTGCCAGCAGCGATAGCGGGAGGGGGCGATACGAGCAGTACTTC.

The genes are TRBV19 and TRBJ2-5; 12 bases are a match to TRBD2. Trimming took 1 base from V and 5 from J; bases not matched to a gene: 11. The CDR3 totals 18 residues. The germline V gene encodes CDR1 LNHDA and CDR2 SQIVND (reference sequence). CDR3 in amino acids: CASSIGTSGIGGVETQYF. CDR3 nucleotides: TGTGCCAGTAGTATAGGGACTAGCGGGATCGGCGGTGTGGAGACCCAGTACTTC.

This clone appeared once. CDR3 DNA: TGTGCCAGCAGTGGGGGGACAGAGATTGAAGCTTTCTTT. It codes for CASSGGTEIEAFF. V and J are TRBV27 and TRBJ1-1; 7 bases map to TRBD1. Germline loops: CDR1 MNHEY, CDR2 SMNVEV (reference sequence). The V segment lost 5 bases and the J segment 7 bases; nucleotides outside the gene matches: 7. This CDR3 is built from 13 residues.

The V gene is TRBV15, the J gene TRBJ2-5; maybe TRBD1 (5 bases). The V gene's germline CDR1 is LNHNV and CDR2 YYDKDF (reference sequence). Between the trimmed V and J ends, which lost 6 bases and 2 bases, there was a span of 7 bases. There are 12 residues in the CDR3. CDR3 region: CATRTVQETQYF. The CDR3 region has the DNA TGTGCCACCAGGACAGTACAAGAGACCCAGTACTTC. Full variable domain (outside the CDR3, taken from reference TRBV15 and TRBJ2-5): DAMVIQNPRYQVTQFGKPVTLSCSQTLNHNVMYWYQQKSSQAPKLLFHYYDKDFNNEADTPDNFQSRRPNTSFCFLDIRSPGLGDTAMYLCATRTVQETQYFGPGTRLLVL.

J is TRBJ2-1 and V is TRBV29-1; 9 positions agree with TRBD1. V shed 1 base, J shed 5 bases, and the junction held 9 bases outside the gene matches. This CDR3 is built from 16 residues. CDR1 is SQVTM and CDR2 is ANQGSEA in the germline V gene. CDR3 nucleotides: TGCAGCGTTGAAGTAAGGGACAGGGAACTTGACAATGAGCAGTTCTTC. Translation: CSVEVRDRELDNEQFF.

V gene TRBV5-5 combines with J gene TRBJ1-1, with 8 bases matching TRBD1. Germline V gives CDR1 SGHKS, CDR2 YYEKEE (reference sequence). The length of the CDR3 is 17 residues. V lost 1 base and J lost 4; bases outside the gene matches: 12. The CDR3 DNA sequence: TGTGCCAGCAGCTTGCCAGGACAGGGTGGTGTGGGCACTGAAGCTTTCTTT. Protein sequence: CASSLPGQGGVGTEAFF. Variable domain in full (rest from reference TRBV5-5 and TRBJ1-1): DAGVTQSPTHLIKTRGQQVTLRCSPISGHKSVSWYQQVLGQGPQFIFQYYEKEERGRGNFPDRFSARQFPNYSSELNVNALLLGDSALYLCASSLPGQGGVGTEAFFGQGTRLTVV.

About this clone itself: In the same sample, other DNA sequences code for this CDR3. V and J are TRBV9 and TRBJ2-1, with 10 bases that match TRBD2. The V segment lost 0 bases and the J segment 4 bases; nucleotides outside the gene matches: 1. This CDR3 comprises 15 residues. Germline CDR1 reads SGDLS; CDR2 reads YYNGEE. The DNA for the CDR3 is TGTGCCAGCAGCGTAGTAGCGGGAGGATACAATGAGCAGTTCTTC. This encodes CASSVVAGGYNEQFF.

Notes on this clone: Additional DNA sequences in this sample encode the identical CDR3. The chain joins TRBV27 to TRBJ2-7, with 7 bases identical to TRBD1. J gave up 4 bases and V 6 bases, and 6 bases lay outside the gene matches. CDR3 length: 13 residues. Per germline, CDR1 MNHEY and CDR2 SMNVEV (reference sequence). The CDR3 loop reads CASSLGTVYEQYF. The CDR3 coding sequence is TGTGCCAGCAGCCTCGGGACAGTTTACGAGCAGTACTTC.

Turning to this clone: Other nucleotide sequences from this sample produce the same CDR3. The CDR3: CASSIDRRGWTEAFF. The DNA of the CDR3 is TGTGCCAGTAGTATAGATCGCCGGGGATGGACTGAAGCTTTCTTT. The chain has TRBV19 and TRBJ1-1; D unresolved. The V gene lost 0 bases and the J gene lost 5 bases, with 13 bases spanning the gap. Germline V gene sequence: CDR1 LNHDA, CDR2 SQIVND (reference sequence). The CDR3 contains 15 residues.

This CDR3 is CAISRTSGNTGELFF. DNA for the CDR3: TGTGCCATCAGCCGGACTAGCGGAAACACCGGGGAGCTGTTTTTT. The rearrangement uses TRBV10-3 and TRBJ2-2; TRBD2 agrees at 10 bases. Germline trimming cut 6 bases from V and 2 bases from J; bases unmatched to any gene: 3. Germline V gene lookup returns CDR1 ENHRY and CDR2 SYGVKD. The CDR3 covers 15 residues.

This rearrangement joins TRBV27 to TRBJ2-2; tentatively, D is TRBD2 (5 bases). The V and J ends lost 7 bases and 5 bases respectively, with 11 bases between them. This CDR3 is 13 amino acids long. Per the germline V gene, CDR1 is MNHEY and CDR2 is SMNVEV (reference sequence). The DNA of the CDR3 is TGTGCCAGCACCTGGACTGGAACCGGGGAGCTGTTTTTT. The encoded protein is CASTWTGTGELFF.

This chain uses TRBV5-1 with TRBJ2-4; D not certain. The germline gives CDR1 SGHRS, CDR2 YFSETQ. V gave up 0 bases and J gave up 0 bases, with 10 bases separating them. CDR3 length: 16 residues. The CDR3 coding sequence is TGCGCCAGCAGCTTGGGCGACCCTATAGCCAAAAACATTCAGTACTTC. The encoded protein is CASSLGDPIAKNIQYF.

The chain is built from TRBV11-2 and TRBJ1-4; D is possibly TRBD1 (5 bases). CDR1 is SGHAT, CDR2 FQNNGV, per germline. The CDR3 totals 16 residues. The V gene lost 1 base and the J gene lost 8 bases, with 17 bases spanning the gap. CDR3 bases: TGTGCCAGCAGCTTAGGTCTAGGGGTATTCGAGGAAAAACTGTTTTTT. The encoded protein is CASSLGLGVFEEKLFF.

The gene calls are TRBV29-1 and TRBJ2-3; D may be TRBD2 (5 bases). Per the germline V gene, CDR1 is SQVTM and CDR2 is ANQGSEA. The CDR3 contains 13 residues. The DNA for the CDR3 is TGCAGTCCCTGGACTCCTAGCACAGATACGCAGTATTTT. This codes for CSPWTPSTDTQYF.

V usage is TRBV9 and J usage is TRBJ2-7; TRBD1 or TRBD2 may be the D gene (5 bases each). V shed 4 bases and J shed 2 bases, with 16 bases lying between them. This CDR3 region has 15 residues. Germline CDR1 and CDR2: SGDLS and YYNGEE. Here the CDR3 reads CASSPWDRGPYEQYF. As DNA, the CDR3 is TGTGCCAGCAGCCCCTGGGACCGCGGGCCCTACGAGCAGTACTTC.

V and J are TRBV28 and TRBJ1-1, with D possibly being TRBD1 (6 bases). CDR3 size: 13 residues. CDR1 is MDHEN, CDR2 SYDVKM, per germline. V was shortened by 6 bases and J by 3 bases, with 11 bases between the two germline ends. The CDR3 region has the DNA TGTGCCAGCAGCCGGGGACACTACACTGAAGCTTTCTTT. Amino acids: CASSRGHYTEAFF.